This TCR beta chain was captured by sequencing in a study of response to subunit inactivated influenza vaccine. The germline CDR1 and CDR2 sequences are ENHRY and SYGVKD. This CDR3 contains 14 residues. V lost 8 bases, J lost 6 bases, and 18 bases lay in between. This clonotype has at least ten counts. In TCRdb, the RT-PCR reads were re-called with MiXCR into one record per CDR3 protein. This table has about 530,000 distinct CDR3 sequences, roughly 13% appearing once. Sequencing used PBMCs from blood, obtained 45 days after vaccination. The chain couples TRBV10-3 to TRBJ2-3; the D gene is possibly TRBD2 (6 bases). This TCR was recovered from a man aged 45-60 years who received an inactivated influenza vaccine. The CDR3 here is CAIQADYTGDTQYF. In DNA, the CDR3 is TGTGCCATCCAAGCGGACTACACCGGGGATACGCAGTATTTT.